The present TCR beta chain was sequenced within a study of memory CD4+ T cells and cytomegalovirus serostatus. The sort gate was single viable CD3+CD4+CD8-CD45RO+ cells for memory CD4+ T cells. CD4+ T cells were isolated by positive magnetic selection. The sample holds a few counts of this clone. Method: immunoSEQ multiplex PCR; TCRdb's copy keeps in-frame clones and lacks some. The repertoire includes about 50,000 clones, approximately 83% of them detected once, and approximately 0.55% sits in the top ten. This CDR3 is built from 16 residues. V trimming: 4 bases; J trimming: 7 bases; junction bases outside the gene matches: 15. Germline V CDR1 and CDR2: SGDLS, YYNGEE.

The source of this sequence is an adult in good health and CMV-seronegative. The J gene is TRBJ1-2, the V gene TRBV9; 8 bases match TRBD1. The sample was memory CD4+ T cells from blood. The CDR3 region has the DNA TGTGCCAGCAGCCCCCGGACAGGGTGGACGTCCTCTGGCTACACCTTC. Its translation is CASSPRTGWTSSGYTF.